Sequencing of this TCR beta chain was carried out in a study of T cells in Graves' hyperthyroidism and ophthalmopathy. CDR3 length: 13 amino acids. V lost 7 bases to trimming and J lost 4 bases; unmatched junction nucleotides: 8. CDR1 and CDR2 (germline): SQVTM, ANQGSEA. Clinicians diagnosed patients from clinical symptoms, serum thyroxine and TRAb, thyroid ultrasound and orbital computed tomography. There were TCR beta CDR3 regions amplified from RNA transcripts. HTBI primers drove first-round RT-PCR of the TCR CDR3. Via MiXCR, TCRdb re-called the multiplex PCR reads, giving one row per CDR3 protein. The sample lists under 400,000 distinct CDR3 sequences; approximately 17% were seen once. This clonotype turned up a few times.

The clonotype was recovered from a man aged 25 to 40 with Graves' hyperthyroidism. The sequencing sample was made of blood. The chain carries TRBV29-1 and TRBJ2-7; TRBD1 aligns across 9 bases. The CDR3 nucleotides read TGCAGCGCTTCTAGGGACAGGGTTTACGAGCAGTACTTC. Protein sequence: CSASRDRVYEQYF.